This is a list of T cell receptor beta chains from one sample in a study of shared clonotypes between healthy human individuals. Here immunoSEQ multiplex PCR was the method, and the copy in TCRdb shows in-frame clones only, minus some. Of around 2.1 million clones in the sample, approximately 94% were seen once. The sequenced sample was naive CD4+ T cells sorted from blood. The receptors stem from a young man in good health. Both conserved end residues are part of each CDR3. The D gene is left open where the match is weak. The listing skips clone size in some rows; elsewhere it reads once, few, many or a size class.

clone_size	d_call	j_call	v_call	cdr3_aa	cdr3_nt
.	.	TRBJ1-4	TRBV10-3	CAISESPSSNEKLFF	TGTGCCATCAGTGAGTCCCCAAGCTCTAATGAAAAACTGTTTTTT
.	TRBD2	TRBJ2-5	TRBV10-2	CASSLGLASQETQYF	TGCGCCAGCAGCCTTGGACTAGCCAGTCAAGAGACCCAGTACTTC
.	.	TRBJ1-4	TRBV18	CASSPGQTNEKLFF	TGTGCCAGCTCACCAGGGCAGACTAATGAAAAACTGTTTTTT
.	.	TRBJ2-1	TRBV29-1	CSVDEEQFF	TGCAGCGTTGACGAGGAGCAGTTCTTC
.	TRBD2	TRBJ2-1	TRBV5-4	CASSGSGGSSYNEQFF	TGTGCCAGCAGCGGGAGCGGGGGGAGCTCCTACAATGAGCAGTTCTTC
.	.	TRBJ2-3	TRBV28	CASSLRGDTQYF	TGTGCCAGCAGTTTGCGGGGAGATACGCAGTATTTT
.	TRBD1	TRBJ1-1	TRBV7-2	CASSWTGNGAEAFF	TGTGCCAGCAGCTGGACAGGGAATGGGGCTGAAGCTTTCTTT
once	.	TRBJ1-2	TRBV5-1	CASRRQELGDGYTF	TGCGCCAGCAGGCGACAGGAGCTGGGGGATGGCTACACCTTC
.	TRBD1	TRBJ1-2	TRBV5-4	CASSSTGLYGYTF	TGTGCCAGCAGCTCGACAGGGCTCTATGGCTACACCTTC
.	TRBD2	TRBJ2-7	TRBV19	CASSVAGGREQYF	TGTGCCAGTAGTGTAGCGGGGGGGCGTGAGCAGTACTTC
.	TRBD2	TRBJ2-3	TRBV15	CATSRDARLAGENVDTQYF	TGTGCCACCAGCAGAGATGCGAGACTAGCGGGCGAGAACGTAGATACGCAGTATTTT
.	.	TRBJ2-3	TRBV2	CASSESADTQYF	TGTGCCAGCAGTGAATCTGCAGATACGCAGTATTTT